The 7 T cell receptor beta chains below were found in one sample sequenced in a study of T-cell reconstitution after alpha-beta-depleted transplantation in children. The library targeted TCRbeta and was prepared with unique molecular identifiers. Via MiXCR, TCRdb re-called the PCR reads, giving one row per CDR3 protein. The sample has hundreds of thousands of distinct CDR3 sequences, 10% to 15% seen once. The sequencing used PBMCs, collected before TCRalphabeta/CD19-depleted stem cell transplant. The receptors stem from a girl aged 2-10 years with congenital amegakaryocytic thrombocytopenia, due to receive a stem cell transplant.

The chain couples TRBV20-1 to TRBJ2-5; unclear D gene. The germline V and J ends were trimmed by 6 bases and 0 bases, with 20 bases remaining between them. The CDR3 loop spans 16 amino acids. CDR1 and CDR2 (germline): DFQATT, SNEGSKA (reference sequence). The CDR3 sequence: CSAVASSPTYQETQYF. CDR3 bases: TGCAGTGCCGTCGCATCGTCGCCTACGTACCAAGAGACCCAGTACTTC.

This clonotype was detected ten times or more. The CDR3 sequence is CASSLAGGYGYTF. The CDR3 bases are TGTGCCAGCAGCTTAGCGGGGGGCTATGGCTACACCTTC. The gene calls are TRBV7-9 and TRBJ1-2, with D possibly being TRBD1 (5 bases). This CDR3 region has 13 residues. CDR1 and CDR2 from the germline V gene are SEHNR and FQNEAQ (reference sequence). Deletions cut 0 bases from V and 4 bases from J, with 6 bases between.

This clonotype was detected many times. The CDR3: CALRPAGKTDTQYF. The CDR3 DNA is TGTGCCCTTCGACCCGCGGGAAAGACAGATACGCAGTATTTT. This chain uses TRBV10-3 with TRBJ2-3; perhaps TRBD2 as D (6 bases). This CDR3 spans 14 amino acids. The V and J ends lost 11 bases and 3 bases respectively, with 18 bases between them. CDR1 is ENHRY and CDR2 is SYGVKD in the germline V gene.

In its sample, this clonotype was seen many times. The chain is built from TRBV27 and TRBJ2-1; D unresolved. The CDR3 extends over 15 amino acids. CDR1 and CDR2 from the germline V gene are MNHEY and SMNVEV (reference sequence). Trimming pared 0 bases from V and 10 bases from J, leaving 16 bases between. In nucleotides, the CDR3 is TGTGCCAGCAGTTTATCGTCCGCCAGGTTGTGGGAGCAGTTCTTC. As protein: CASSLSSARLWEQFF.

This clonotype was recorded at least ten times. The chain has TRBV5-1 and TRBJ2-7; D not certain. Germline CDR1 SGHRS, CDR2 YFSETQ. This CDR3 has 9 residues. CDR3 protein: CASLHEQYF. The CDR3 nucleotides read TGCGCATCGTTGCACGAGCAGTACTTC.

This clonotype was observed many times. This chain joins TRBV20-1 and TRBJ1-1; D uncertain. Per germline, CDR1 DFQATT and CDR2 SNEGSKA (reference sequence). Trimming took off 3 bases at V and 2 bases at J, with 10 bases between the two ends. The CDR3 contains 13 residues. The CDR3 sequence is CSASNTVNTEAFF. The CDR3 bases are TGCAGTGCTAGCAATACAGTAAACACTGAAGCTTTCTTT.

The rearrangement joins TRBV15 to TRBJ2-2; no reliable D call. V shed 3 bases and J shed 1 base, with 6 bases lying between them. The CDR3 has 14 amino acids. Germline V lookup: CDR1 LNHNV, CDR2 YYDKDF (reference sequence). CDR3 nucleotides: TGTGCCACCAGCAGTTCCGGGAACACCGGGGAGCTGTTTTTT. It is translated as CATSSSGNTGELFF.